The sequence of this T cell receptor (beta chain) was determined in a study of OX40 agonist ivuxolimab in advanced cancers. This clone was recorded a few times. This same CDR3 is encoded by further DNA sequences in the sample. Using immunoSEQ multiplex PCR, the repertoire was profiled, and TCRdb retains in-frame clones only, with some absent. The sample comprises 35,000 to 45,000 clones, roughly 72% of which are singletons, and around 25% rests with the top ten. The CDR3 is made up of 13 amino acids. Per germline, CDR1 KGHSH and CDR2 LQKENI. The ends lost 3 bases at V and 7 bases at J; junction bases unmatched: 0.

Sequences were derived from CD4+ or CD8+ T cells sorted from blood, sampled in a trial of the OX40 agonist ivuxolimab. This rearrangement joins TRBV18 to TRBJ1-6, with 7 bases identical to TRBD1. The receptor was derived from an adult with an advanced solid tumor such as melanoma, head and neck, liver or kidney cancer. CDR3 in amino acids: CASSPDRNSPLHF. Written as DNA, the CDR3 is TGTGCCAGCTCACCGGACAGGAATTCACCCCTCCACTTT.